The 10 T cell receptor beta chains presented below share a single source sample, sequenced in a study of blood T cell repertoires in COVID-19. Profiling relied on immunoSEQ multiplex PCR, and the TCRdb table lists in-frame clones only, not all of them. This sample has around 200,000 clones, with around nine tenths found just once. Input material: peripheral blood. These receptors all stem from a man in his forties or fifties with active or convalescent COVID-19.

In its sample, this clone was seen once. The chain is built from TRBV7-8 and TRBJ2-5, with TRBD1 matching 9 bases. The ends lost 6 bases at V and 5 bases at J; junction bases unmatched: 10. This CDR3 comprises 15 residues. Germline values: CDR1 SGHVS, CDR2 FQNEAQ. DNA for the CDR3: TGTGCCAGCAGTAAACAGGGGGCGAGCCAGGAGACCCAGTACTTC. Its protein is CASSKQGASQETQYF.

The chain is built from TRBV7-3 and TRBJ2-7; possibly TRBD1 for D (6 bases). From germline, CDR1 is SGHTA and CDR2 FQGTGA. The CDR3 has 14 amino acids. The V gene lost 2 bases and the J gene lost 7 bases, with 15 bases spanning the gap. The CDR3 DNA sequence: TGTGCCAGCAGCTTAGCAGGGGCTGGGGGAGAGCAGTACTTC. Its translation: CASSLAGAGGEQYF.

This chain uses TRBV7-9 with TRBJ2-5, with TRBD2 as a possible D gene (5 bases). The CDR3 is 13 residues long. Germline V CDR1 and CDR2: SEHNR, FQNEAQ (reference sequence). Trimming took 5 bases from V and 5 from J, leaving 12 bases between them. CDR3 in DNA: TGTGCCAGCAGCCGAGAAGAGCGGGAGACCCAGTACTTC. Its translation: CASSREERETQYF.

The chain is built from TRBV28 and TRBJ2-2, with TRBD1 matching 9 bases. This CDR3 contains 15 residues. The V segment lost 7 bases and the J segment 8 bases; nucleotides outside the gene matches: 11. Per germline, CDR1 MDHEN and CDR2 SYDVKM. The CDR3 DNA is TGTGCCAGCACTCCGGGACAGGGCTTATCGGGGGAGCTGTTTTTT. It is translated as CASTPGQGLSGELFF.

The J gene is TRBJ2-7, the V gene TRBV27; 7 nucleotides agree with TRBD1. CDR1 MNHEY and CDR2 SMNVEV come from the germline V gene (reference sequence). The J segment lost 4 bases and the V segment lost 6 bases, leaving 9 bases of the junction unmatched. CDR3 size: 14 residues. The CDR3 nucleotides read TGTGCCAGCAGCCAGATTGACAGGGTTTACGAGCAGTACTTC. This translates into CASSQIDRVYEQYF.

The rearrangement joins TRBV3-1 (or the pseudogene TRBV3-2) to TRBJ2-5; 7 nucleotides match TRBD2. The CDR3 runs 14 residues. V lost 3 bases and J lost 1; bases outside the gene matches: 2. The germline CDR1 and CDR2 sequences are LGHDT and YNNKEL (reference sequence). The CDR3 here is CASSQTSRQETQYF. The CDR3 DNA is TGTGCCAGCAGCCAGACTAGCCGCCAAGAGACCCAGTACTTC.

V and J are TRBV4-1 and TRBJ1-4; D possibly corresponds to TRBD1 (5 bases). The CDR3 is made up of 15 amino acids. Germline values: CDR1 MGHRA, CDR2 YSYEKL. Trimming took 8 bases from V and 5 from J, leaving 18 bases between them. The CDR3 sequence is CASWRGGGTNEKLFF. The CDR3 DNA is TGCGCCAGCTGGCGGGGGGGAGGGACCAATGAAAAACTGTTTTTT.

This clone was recorded a few times. This rearrangement joins TRBV7-8 to TRBJ1-4; D is uncertain. Trimming shortened V by 2 bases and J by 8 bases, and 12 bases separated the two germline ends. Germline V CDR1 and CDR2: SGHVS, FQNEAQ. The CDR3 spans 14 residues. The CDR3 is CASSLRAGREKLFF. The CDR3 DNA is TGTGCCAGCAGCTTAAGGGCGGGGAGGGAAAAACTGTTTTTT.

This rearrangement joins TRBV7-8 to TRBJ1-1; 10 bases are a match to TRBD1. The CDR3 contains 14 residues. CDR1 and CDR2 from the germline V gene are SGHVS and FQNEAQ. Trimming cost V 3 bases and J 5 bases; bases outside gene matches: 3. CDR3 DNA sequence: TGTGCCAGCAGCTTGGGGACAGGGGTGACTGAAGCTTTCTTT. Translated: CASSLGTGVTEAFF.

This chain links TRBV4-1 with TRBJ2-1; 8 positions agree with TRBD2. Germline values: CDR1 MGHRA, CDR2 YSYEKL. V was clipped by 1 base and J by 8 bases; unmatched bases: 13. CDR3 length: 17 residues. The DNA of the CDR3 is TGCGCCAGCAGCCAAGCGTCCGGGACTAGGGGTACCTATGAGCAGTTCTTC. It encodes CASSQASGTRGTYEQFF.